A single T cell receptor (beta chain) is shown here with its context. Generated by immunoSEQ multiplex PCR, the TCRdb table keeps only in-frame clones and is missing some. The data show some 150,000 clones, approximately 92% seen once. This record belongs to a study of blood T cell repertoires in COVID-19. Germline CDR1 and CDR2: SGHNT and YYREEE (reference sequence). This CDR3 comprises 14 residues. V shed 0 bases and J 8 bases; nucleotides not matched to a gene: 3. The sequence came from a woman aged 60-75 years with active COVID-19. Sample: peripheral blood. The V gene is TRBV5-4, the J gene TRBJ1-2; TRBD1 matches 11 bases. The CDR3 DNA follows: TGTGCCAGCAGCTTGGTGGACAGGGGGCAGGGCTACACCTTC. Translating it yields CASSLVDRGQGYTF. The whole variable domain, remainder taken from reference TRBV5-4 and TRBJ1-2, is ETGVTQSPTHLIKTRGQQVTLRCSSQSGHNTVSWYQQALGQGPQFIFQYYREEENGRGNFPPRFSGLQFPNYSSELNVNALELDDSALYLCASSLVDRGQGYTFGSGTRLTVV.